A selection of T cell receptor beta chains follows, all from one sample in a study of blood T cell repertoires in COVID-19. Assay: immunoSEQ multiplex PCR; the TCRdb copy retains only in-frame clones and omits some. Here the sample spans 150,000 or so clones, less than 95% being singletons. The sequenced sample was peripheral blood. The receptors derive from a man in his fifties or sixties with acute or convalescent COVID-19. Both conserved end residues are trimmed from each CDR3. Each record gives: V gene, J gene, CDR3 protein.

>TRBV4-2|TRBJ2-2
ASSQDSGPQEELF
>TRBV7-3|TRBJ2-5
ASSLPGETQY
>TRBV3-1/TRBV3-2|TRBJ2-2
ASSQEGGLAGELF
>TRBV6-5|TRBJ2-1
ASRWDMNEQF
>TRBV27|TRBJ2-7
ASSTSGRAVVEQY
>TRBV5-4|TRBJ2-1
ASSLQGGNEQF
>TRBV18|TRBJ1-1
ASSPGQTIHTEAF
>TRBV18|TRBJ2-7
ASSPDRVEQY
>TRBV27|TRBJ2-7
ASGPGNPYEQY
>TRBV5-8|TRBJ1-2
ASSLGQNYGYT
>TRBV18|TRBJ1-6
ASSPMDRVRGNSPLH
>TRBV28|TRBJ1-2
ASSLGTGANYGYT
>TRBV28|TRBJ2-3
ASRSGGGGDTQY
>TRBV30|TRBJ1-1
AWGTGTEAF
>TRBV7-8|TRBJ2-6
ASSFFGTSASGANVLT
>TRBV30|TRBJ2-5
AWNTAGLRETQY
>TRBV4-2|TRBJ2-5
ASSQGGAGGETQY
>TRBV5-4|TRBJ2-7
ASSLQGVPYEQY
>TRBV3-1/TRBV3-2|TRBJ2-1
ASSRGGEQF
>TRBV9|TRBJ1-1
ASSPLSGTVRPTEAF
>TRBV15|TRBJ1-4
ATSRELFGGATNEKLF
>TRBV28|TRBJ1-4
ASSSPGHIGATNEKLF
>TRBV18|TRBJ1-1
ASSPFLPRATGNTEAF
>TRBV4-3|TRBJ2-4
ASSQDHGHGKNIQY
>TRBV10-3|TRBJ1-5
AISRTGGDSNQPQH
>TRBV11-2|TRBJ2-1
ASSLVARGSYNEQF
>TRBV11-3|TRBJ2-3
ASSLDPYPGGSDTQY
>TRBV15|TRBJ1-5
ATSRDGGYQPQH
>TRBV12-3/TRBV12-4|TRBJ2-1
ASLRSTAFEQF
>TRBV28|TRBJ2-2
ASSLGTGVNTGELF
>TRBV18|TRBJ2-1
ASSGGLAGAQGEQF
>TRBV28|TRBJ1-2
ASRATGSSPYGYT
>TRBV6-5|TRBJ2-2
ASSYGAGGFGELF
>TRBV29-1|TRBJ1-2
SVRDTSVYGYT
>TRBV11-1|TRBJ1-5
ASSLYSNQPQH
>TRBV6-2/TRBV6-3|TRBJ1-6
ASSPRGVGNSPLH
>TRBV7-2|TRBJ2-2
ASSQDSTGELF
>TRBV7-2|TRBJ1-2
ASSLDTGTRGGYT
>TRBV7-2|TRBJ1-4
ASSLQGGRGEKLF
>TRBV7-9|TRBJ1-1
ASSPGTGGGTEAF
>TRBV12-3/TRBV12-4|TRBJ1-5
ASSLSSQPQH
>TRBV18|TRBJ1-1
ASSQDREDEAF
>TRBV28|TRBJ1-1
AGGQGNTEAF
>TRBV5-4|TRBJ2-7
ASSLGLAGEYEQY